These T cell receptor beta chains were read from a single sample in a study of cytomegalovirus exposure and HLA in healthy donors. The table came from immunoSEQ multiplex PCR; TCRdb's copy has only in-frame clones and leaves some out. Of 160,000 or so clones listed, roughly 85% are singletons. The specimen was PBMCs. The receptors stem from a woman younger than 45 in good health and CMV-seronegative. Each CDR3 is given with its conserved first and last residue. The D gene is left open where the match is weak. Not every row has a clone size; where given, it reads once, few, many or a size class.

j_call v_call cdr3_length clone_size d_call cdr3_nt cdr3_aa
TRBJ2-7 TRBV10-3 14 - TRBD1 TGTGCCATCAGTGGGGGACAGGTTAAGGGCGAGCAGTACTTC CAISGGQVKGEQYF
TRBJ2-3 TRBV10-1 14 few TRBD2 TGCGCCAGCAGCAGACTAGCGGACACAGATACGCAGTATTTT CASSRLADTDTQYF
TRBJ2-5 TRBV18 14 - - TGTGCCAGCTCACCAAGGACAGCCCAAGAGACCCAGTACTTC CASSPRTAQETQYF
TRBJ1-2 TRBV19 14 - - TGTGCCAGTAGTCCCTCCGGGTCTAAGTATGGCTACACCTTC CASSPSGSKYGYTF
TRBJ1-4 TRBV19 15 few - TGTGCCAGTAGTATAGGGGGAGCTTTTAATGAAAAACTGTTTTTT CASSIGGAFNEKLFF
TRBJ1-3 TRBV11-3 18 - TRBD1 TGTGCCAGCAGCTATTCTCTCCGGGACAGTCCGTCTGAAAACACCATATATTTT CASSYSLRDSPSENTIYF
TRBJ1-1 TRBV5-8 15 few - TGTGCCAGCAGCTTGGATGGCAGGGTGAACACTGAAGCTTTCTTT CASSLDGRVNTEAFF
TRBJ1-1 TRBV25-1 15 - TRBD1 TGTGCCAGCAGTCCCCGGGACAGACCGAACACTGAAGCTTTCTTT CASSPRDRPNTEAFF
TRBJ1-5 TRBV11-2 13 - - TGTGCCAGCAGCTTTCAAGCCCTTCAGCCCCAGCATTTT CASSFQALQPQHF
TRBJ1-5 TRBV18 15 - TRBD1 TGTGCCAGCTCACTAACAGGGGGCTTGGATCAGCCCCAGCATTTT CASSLTGGLDQPQHF
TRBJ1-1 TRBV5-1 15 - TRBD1 TGCGCCAGCAGCTCAGGACAGGGGGCGAACACTGAAGCTTTCTTT CASSSGQGANTEAFF
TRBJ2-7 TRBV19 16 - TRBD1 TGTGCCAGTAGTGATGGCCCGGGACAGGGTTCGTACGAGCAGTACTTC CASSDGPGQGSYEQYF
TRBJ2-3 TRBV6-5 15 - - TGTGCCAGCAGGCGCTCGACAGGAGGCACAGATACGCAGTATTTT CASRRSTGGTDTQYF
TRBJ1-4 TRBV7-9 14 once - TGTGCCAGCAGCCGTACACCCGAAGATGAAAAACTGTTTTTT CASSRTPEDEKLFF
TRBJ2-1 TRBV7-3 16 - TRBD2 TGTGCCAGCAGCCCCCCTGGCGGGAGGGTACCTTTGGAGCAGTTCTTC CASSPPGGRVPLEQFF
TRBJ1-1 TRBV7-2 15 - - TGTGCCAGCATCCTTCACGAGGGTTTGAACACTGAAGCTTTCTTT CASILHEGLNTEAFF
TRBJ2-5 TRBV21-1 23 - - TGTGCCAGCAGCAAAGAGCCGGGGTGGGTGCGACTAGCGGGGGGGCCTTTCCAAGAGACCCAGTACTTC CASSKEPGWVRLAGGPFQETQYF
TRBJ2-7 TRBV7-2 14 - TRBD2 TGTGCCAGCAGCCCCGGGGGGGGCCCCTACGAGCAGTACTTC CASSPGGGPYEQYF
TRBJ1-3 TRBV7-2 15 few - TGTGCCAGCAGCCCCACCGGGACATCTGGAAACACCATATATTTT CASSPTGTSGNTIYF
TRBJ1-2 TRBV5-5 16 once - TGTGCCAGCAGCTTGGACGGACAGCCTGCCTTAAGGGGCTACACCTTC CASSLDGQPALRGYTF
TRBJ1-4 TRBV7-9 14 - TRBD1 TGTGCCAGCAGCCCAAGGACAGGGCACGAAAAACTGTTTTTT CASSPRTGHEKLFF
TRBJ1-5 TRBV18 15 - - TGTGCCAGCTCACCACCGGGTGCCCCCCGAGGGCCCCAGCATTTT CASSPPGAPRGPQHF
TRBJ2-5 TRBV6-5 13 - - TGTGCCAGCAGTTACATTACAGAAGAGACCCAGTACTTC CASSYITEETQYF
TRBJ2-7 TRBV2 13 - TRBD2 TGTGCCAGCAGTAAACTAGCGGCCTACGAGCAGTACTTC CASSKLAAYEQYF
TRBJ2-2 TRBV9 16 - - TGTGCCAGCAGCGGTGTTGTAGCGGAGATCACCGGGGAGCTGTTTTTT CASSGVVAEITGELFF
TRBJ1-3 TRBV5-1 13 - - TGCGCCAGCAGCGGGGGGAATGGAAACACCATATATTTT CASSGGNGNTIYF
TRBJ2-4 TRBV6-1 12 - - TGTGCCAGCCGACAGGTTCCAAACATTCAGTACTTC CASRQVPNIQYF
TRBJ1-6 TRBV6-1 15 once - TGTGCCAGCAGTGATGGGGGCGGCTATAATTCACCCCTCCACTTT CASSDGGGYNSPLHF
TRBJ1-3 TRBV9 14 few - TGTGCCAGCAGCGTAGGGGCAGCTGGAAACACCATATATTTT CASSVGAAGNTIYF
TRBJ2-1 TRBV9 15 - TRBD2 TGTGCCAGCAGCGTAGGACTAGCGGGATACAATGAGCAGTTCTTC CASSVGLAGYNEQFF
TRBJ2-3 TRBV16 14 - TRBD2 TGTGCCAGCATGGGGAGGGGCCCCACAGATACGCAGTATTTT CASMGRGPTDTQYF
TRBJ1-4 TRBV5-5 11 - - TGTGCCAGCAGCTTGCTTGAAAAACTGTTTTTT CASSLLEKLFF
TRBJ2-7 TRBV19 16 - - TGTGCCAGTAGTATGGGACCGGGACTCCATCTCTACGAGCAGTACTTC CASSMGPGLHLYEQYF
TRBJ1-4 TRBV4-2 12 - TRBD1 TGTGCCGGGATGACAGGGAATGAAAAACTGTTTTTT CAGMTGNEKLFF
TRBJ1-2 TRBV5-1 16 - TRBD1 TGCGCCAGCAGCTTGTCACAGGGGGTCGCTAACTATGGCTACACCTTC CASSLSQGVANYGYTF
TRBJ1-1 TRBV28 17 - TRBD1 TGTGCCAGCAGTTTCCCCGGGACCCAGGGGGTGAACACTGAAGCTTTCTTT CASSFPGTQGVNTEAFF
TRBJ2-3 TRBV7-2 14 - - TGTGCCAGCAGCTTAGACGGTGGCACAGATACGCAGTATTTT CASSLDGGTDTQYF
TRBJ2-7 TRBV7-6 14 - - TGTGCCAGCAGCATAGCGACAGAGTCCTACGAGCAGTACTTC CASSIATESYEQYF
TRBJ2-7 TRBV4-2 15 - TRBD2 TGTGCCAGCAGCCAAGATGAGGGCGGGAGCTACGAGCAGTACTTC CASSQDEGGSYEQYF
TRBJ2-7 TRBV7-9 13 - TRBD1 TGTGCCAGCAGCCCGGGACAGGGCTACGAGCAGTACTTC CASSPGQGYEQYF
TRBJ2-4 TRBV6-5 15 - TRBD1 TGTGCCAGCACACAAAGGGGACAGGGGAAAAACATTCAGTACTTC CASTQRGQGKNIQYF